This T cell receptor beta chain appears in the sequencing data of a study of identical twins. Notes on the study in general: There is a chance that invariant MAIT and iNKT cells partially muddied zero-insertion analyses.

This clonotype appeared a few times. The antigen is undetermined. The germline V and J ends were trimmed by 5 bases and 5 bases, with 10 bases remaining between them. The CDR3 length is 12 residues. Germline loops: CDR1 PRHDT, CDR2 FYEKMQ (reference sequence). MiXCR, run by TCRdb on the 5' RACE reads, gives a single entry per CDR3 protein. The sample lists 520,000 or so distinct CDR3 sequences, approximately 22% occurring once. These same data were also listed under a study on T cells expressing NK-cell markers. That paper adds: TCR beta repertoires came from sorted CD3+CD56+NKG2C+, CD3+CD56+NKG2C- and CD3+CD56-NKG2C+ T cells. There were seven HCMV-seropositive donors and one seronegative donor among the eight sequenced. The share of CD8+ T cells held by dominant NKG2C+ clonotypes was about 1.0-8% in about six donors.

The receptor was derived from a woman under 30 in good health. Sequencing was performed on CD4+ T cells sorted from blood. This sequence joins TRBV13 and TRBJ2-7; D possibly corresponds to TRBD2 (5 bases). The CDR3 sequence is CASSQTGDEQYF. The CDR3 DNA is TGTGCCAGCAGCCAGACCGGGGACGAGCAGTACTTC.